In its sample, the clone carrying this T cell receptor (beta chain) was seen many times. Germline V lookup: CDR1 MNHEY, CDR2 SVGAGI. The V and J ends lost 10 bases and 5 bases respectively, with 14 bases between them. This CDR3 comprises 13 residues. TCRdb recomputed calls from the RT-PCR reads with MiXCR, one row per CDR3 protein. The data hold about 680,000 distinct CDR3 sequences, with about 14% observed a single time. Sequenced input: memory CD4+ T cells from blood. The V call is TRBV6-5, the J call TRBJ2-2; D gene uncertain. The sequence came from a female donor in good health, serving as a healthy control. The CDR3 is CATYGFWTGELFF. DNA for the CDR3: TGTGCCACCTATGGATTTTGGACCGGGGAGCTGTTTTTT.